The clone carrying this T cell receptor (beta chain) has only a few counts. Its antigen is currently unknown. This entry belongs to a study of early T cells in non-severe SARS-CoV-2 infection. Whole-study context: Sequencing of unsorted whole blood was done on bulk RNA, leaving chains unpaired.

This CDR3 comprises 15 residues. Trimming stripped 5 bases from V and 3 bases from J, with 14 bases between. The germline V gene encodes CDR1 SGHTA and CDR2 FQGNSA. Study-wide results and caveats: Clonotype matching in VDJdb favored anti-spike CD8 responses and did not capture private and CD4 specificities.

Unique molecular identifiers (one per individual cDNA molecule) were attached. Each CDR3 protein gets one entry after TCRdb re-called the 5' RACE reads with MiXCR. The sample lists about 39,000 distinct CDR3 sequences, nearly 7.5% seen once, with 8% to 9.5% in the top ten. This TCR derives from an adult who was a healthcare worker with PCR-confirmed SARS-CoV-2 infection or an uninfected control (not recorded which). The chain recombines TRBV7-2 with TRBJ2-1, with a tentative D call TRBD1 (5 bases). Input material: whole blood. CDR3: CASSSGRVDYNEQFF. The CDR3 DNA reads TGTGCCAGCAGCAGTGGCAGGGTCGACTACAATGAGCAGTTCTTC.